This entry lists 11 T cell receptor beta chains sequenced from one sample in a study of T cell responses to AZD1222 COVID-19 vaccine. Clones were sequenced by immunoSEQ multiplex PCR, and TCRdb holds only the in-frame ones, with some missing. The sample has fewer than 50,000 clones, about four fifths seen once; the top ten hold less than 25%. The sample was peripheral blood, taken 28 days after the second dose of the MenACWY control vaccine. The receptors stem from an adult who received the MenACWY meningococcal vaccine as a control.

The chain links TRBV6-5 to TRBJ2-3, with D tentatively TRBD1 (5 bases). This CDR3 has 14 residues. The germline gives CDR1 MNHEY, CDR2 SVGAGI. Trimming left V 9 bases short and J 0 bases short, with 13 bases between. In DNA form, the CDR3 reads TGTGCCAGTCGACAGTCCGCTAGCACAGATACGCAGTATTTT. It specifies CASRQSASTDTQYF.

This clone was picked up one time. The gene calls are TRBV28 and TRBJ1-6, with D maybe TRBD1 (6 bases). The CDR3 is 16 residues long. Trimming removed 4 bases from V and 9 bases from J, with 19 bases in between. Per germline, CDR1 MDHEN and CDR2 SYDVKM. The CDR3 protein is CASSSPRDKSPSPLHF. The CDR3 DNA reads TGTGCCAGCAGTTCTCCCCGGGACAAGTCCCCTTCACCCCTCCACTTT. The full variable domain, completed using reference TRBV28 and TRBJ1-6, is DVKVTQSSRYLVKRTGEKVFLECVQDMDHENMFWYRQDPGLGLRLIYFSYDVKMKEKGDIPEGYSVSREKKERFSLILESASTNQTSMYLCASSSPRDKSPSPLHFGNGTRLTVT.

This clone was found a few times. The chain uses TRBV19 and TRBJ1-2; D possibly corresponds to TRBD1 (6 bases). V lost 5 bases and J lost 1, with 14 bases in between. In germline, CDR1 is LNHDA, CDR2 SQIVND (reference sequence). This CDR3 has 15 amino acids. CDR3 sequence reads: CASSPGHQLNYGYTF. The CDR3 nucleotides are TGTGCCAGTAGTCCGGGACACCAACTTAACTATGGCTACACCTTC.

This clone was detected a few times. The chain carries TRBV6-5 and TRBJ2-3, with 10 bases that match TRBD2. This CDR3 comprises 14 residues. V trimming: 6 bases; J trimming: 5 bases; junction bases outside the gene matches: 5. Germline assignment: CDR1 MNHEY and CDR2 SVGAGI. The CDR3 region has the DNA TGTGCCAGCAGGCCAGCGGGAGGGGTAGATACGCAGTATTTT. Translated: CASRPAGGVDTQYF.

This chain uses TRBV11-2 with TRBJ2-1; tentative D call: TRBD2 (7 bases). The V end was cut by 0 bases, the J end by 9 bases, with 21 bases between. Germline V gene lookup returns CDR1 SGHAT and CDR2 FQNNGV. CDR3 length: 17 amino acids. The CDR3 nucleotides read TGTGCCAGCAGCTTAGAACCTCCGGGGGGCTTACAATGTGAGCAGTTCTTC. Translated: CASSLEPPGGLQCEQFF.

This chain connects TRBV9 to TRBJ2-1, with D perhaps matching TRBD2 (5 bases). V lost 3 bases, J lost 7 bases, and 14 bases lay in between. CDR1 SGDLS and CDR2 YYNGEE come from the germline V gene. The CDR3 loop spans 14 amino acids. The CDR3 is CASSALGSRNEQFF. DNA for the CDR3: TGTGCCAGCAGCGCACTAGGATCACGGAATGAGCAGTTCTTC.

The chain couples TRBV18 to TRBJ2-6, with 7 bases that match TRBD2. This CDR3 region has 17 residues. The germline V gene encodes CDR1 KGHSH and CDR2 LQKENI. With 0 bases clipped from V and 0 bases from J, the junction kept 2 bases outside the gene matches. CDR3 bases: TGTGCCAGCTCACCACCGGGACTAAACTCTGGGGCCAACGTCCTGACTTTC. This encodes CASSPPGLNSGANVLTF.

V and J are TRBV28 and TRBJ2-3, with 14 bases lining up with TRBD2. Per the germline V gene, CDR1 is MDHEN and CDR2 is SYDVKM. The CDR3 consists of 15 residues. J was trimmed by 4 bases and V by 6 bases; bases with no gene match: 3. The CDR3 reads CASRRTSGRSDTQYF. CDR3 DNA sequence: TGTGCCAGCAGACGGACTAGCGGGAGGTCAGATACGCAGTATTTT.

CDR3 DNA sequence: TGTGCCAGCAGCCAATTGGGAGAGGGTCCTGCACCTGAAGCTTTCTTT. This encodes CASSQLGEGPAPEAFF. V usage is TRBV14 and J usage is TRBJ1-1; no clear D gene. The CDR3 loop spans 16 amino acids. Germline V gene sequence: CDR1 SGHDN, CDR2 FVKESK. V lost 2 bases to trimming and J lost 6 bases, with 19 bases between them.

The V gene is TRBV6-5, the J gene TRBJ1-1; D is unclear. V lost 2 bases to trimming and J lost 0 bases, with 4 bases between them. Germline V gene lookup returns CDR1 MNHEY and CDR2 SVGAGI. This CDR3 spans 13 amino acids. CDR3 coding DNA: TGTGCCAGCAGTTACGAGTTGAACACTGAAGCTTTCTTT. Amino acid sequence: CASSYELNTEAFF.

This clone has only a few counts. The V and J genes are TRBV14 and TRBJ2-5, with no clear D. CDR1 is SGHDN, CDR2 FVKESK, per germline. Trimming pared 0 bases from V and 5 bases from J, leaving 10 bases between. The CDR3 contains 14 residues. The CDR3 sequence is CASSQDVGFETQYF. In DNA form, the CDR3 reads TGTGCCAGCAGCCAAGATGTCGGGTTTGAGACCCAGTACTTC.